These 25 T cell receptor beta chains were all obtained from the same sample, sequenced in a study of OX40 agonist ivuxolimab in advanced cancers. Only in-frame clones appear in the TCRdb table, and some are missing; sequencing was by immunoSEQ multiplex PCR. Of some 72,000 clones in the sample, approximately 92% were seen once. The specimen comprised CD4+ or CD8+ T cells sorted from blood, sampled in a trial of the OX40 agonist ivuxolimab. Receptor source: an adult with an advanced solid tumor such as melanoma, head and neck, liver or kidney cancer.

The chain recombines TRBV5-4 with TRBJ1-6; 9 bases are a match to TRBD1. The CDR3 totals 16 residues. After removal of 4 bases from V and 2 bases from J, the junction contained 4 bases not matched to a gene. Germline values: CDR1 SGHNT, CDR2 YYREEE (reference sequence). This chain's CDR3 is CASSPGTGTYNSPLHF. The DNA of the CDR3 is TGTGCCAGCAGCCCAGGGACAGGGACCTATAATTCACCCCTCCACTTT.

The chain links TRBV27 to TRBJ2-5; D is unresolved. The CDR3 contains 13 residues. Germline V gene sequence: CDR1 MNHEY, CDR2 SMNVEV (reference sequence). V was trimmed by 0 bases and J by 5 bases, leaving 7 bases between them. The CDR3 bases are TGTGCCAGCAGTTTATCTTATTGGGAGACCCAGTACTTC. Translated: CASSLSYWETQYF.

This chain connects TRBV28 to TRBJ2-7; 9 bases align to TRBD2. The J segment lost 4 bases and the V segment lost 4 bases, leaving 14 bases of the junction unmatched. Per the germline V gene, CDR1 is MDHEN and CDR2 is SYDVKM. The CDR3 has 17 amino acids. The CDR3 DNA reads as TGTGCCAGCAGTTCCGGGACTAGCCTAATCGGGAGGTACGAGCAGTACTTC. Protein: CASSSGTSLIGRYEQYF. The full variable domain, in which reference TRBV28 and TRBJ2-7 provide the parts outside the CDR3, is DVKVTQSSRYLVKRTGEKVFLECVQDMDHENMFWYRQDPGLGLRLIYFSYDVKMKEKGDIPEGYSVSREKKERFSLILESASTNQTSMYLCASSSGTSLIGRYEQYFGPGTRLTVT.

The rearrangement uses TRBV5-4 and TRBJ1-2, with 8 bases fitting TRBD1. The CDR3 spans 14 residues. Germline V gene data show CDR1 as SGHNT and CDR2 as YYREEE (reference sequence). The ends lost 2 bases at V and 5 bases at J; junction bases unmatched: 5. CDR3 region: CASSLGQGAYGYTF. The CDR3 nucleotides read TGTGCCAGCAGCTTAGGGCAGGGGGCTTATGGCTACACCTTC.

The V and J genes are TRBV4-3 and TRBJ2-3, with D possibly TRBD1 on 7 matching bases. V was shortened by 0 bases and J by 2 bases, with 18 bases between the two germline ends. Germline V gene lookup returns CDR1 LGHNA and CDR2 YSLEER. The CDR3 runs to 18 residues. CDR3 in DNA: TGCGCCAGCAGCCAAGATCGGACAGGAGGGGGCCTCACAGATACGCAGTATTTT. Protein: CASSQDRTGGGLTDTQYF.

The CDR3 loop reads CASSPRTSGQETQYF. The CDR3 DNA is TGTGCCAGCAGCCCCCGGACTAGCGGGCAAGAGACCCAGTACTTC. This rearrangement joins TRBV7-9 to TRBJ2-5; the match to TRBD2 covers 11 bases. Germline-derived CDR1 and CDR2 are SEHNR and FQNEAQ (reference sequence). V shed 5 bases and J 2 bases; nucleotides not matched to a gene: 4. The CDR3 totals 15 residues.

The V gene is TRBV7-9, the J gene TRBJ2-3; the D call may be TRBD1 or TRBD2 (6 bases each). CDR1 is SEHNR and CDR2 is FQNEAQ in the germline V gene (reference sequence). Trimming cost V 10 bases and J 5 bases, with 13 bases left between them. The CDR3 runs 12 residues. The CDR3 region is CATPQGGDTQYF. DNA for the CDR3: TGTGCCACCCCACAGGGAGGAGATACGCAGTATTTT.

Here the CDR3 reads CATRQAGTDTQYF. CDR3 bases: TGTGCCACCCGACAGGCCGGTACAGATACGCAGTATTTT. The chain couples TRBV7-3 to TRBJ2-3; weak D call: TRBD1 (6 bases). Germline CDR1 reads SGHTA; CDR2 reads FQGTGA. The V and J ends lost 10 bases and 3 bases respectively, with 14 bases between them. The CDR3 contains 13 residues.

As DNA, the CDR3 is TGTGCCAGCGGGGCAGACCTTAATATGAACACTGAAGCTTTCTTT. Its translation: CASGADLNMNTEAFF. The chain couples TRBV6-6 to TRBJ1-1; tentatively, D is TRBD1 (5 bases). V lost 8 bases, J lost 0 bases, and 16 bases lay in between. The CDR3 is 15 amino acids. Germline CDR1 is MNHNY and CDR2 is SVGAGI (reference sequence).

This clone appeared a single time. This sequence joins TRBV9 and TRBJ2-3; TRBD2 matches 13 bases. The V gene end was trimmed by 3 bases and the J gene end by 4 bases; junction bases not matched to a gene: 5. Germline loops: CDR1 SGDLS, CDR2 YYNGEE. The CDR3 contains 16 residues. The CDR3 nucleotides are TGTGCCAGCAGCGAACTAGCGGGAGGGCCCGCAGATACGCAGTATTTT. Its translation: CASSELAGGPADTQYF.

The chain recombines TRBV19 with TRBJ1-3; 7 bases fit TRBD1. V was pared by 5 bases and J by 2 bases, with 15 bases of the junction left unmatched. This CDR3 has 18 amino acids. Germline V gives CDR1 LNHDA, CDR2 SQIVND (reference sequence). The CDR3 DNA sequence: TGTGCCAGTAGTCTACGGACGACAGGGAGGAGGACTGGAAACACCATATATTTT. Its protein is CASSLRTTGRRTGNTIYF.

CDR3 amino acids: CASSWGSTGVGAFF. The CDR3 DNA is TGTGCCAGCAGCTGGGGCAGTACAGGGGTAGGAGCTTTCTTT. The chain recombines TRBV7-2 with TRBJ1-1, with TRBD1 identical over 7 bases. The CDR3 consists of 14 residues. V shed 4 bases, J shed 10 bases, and the junction held 12 bases outside the gene matches. Germline V gene sequence: CDR1 SGHTA, CDR2 FQGNSA.

The J gene is TRBJ2-2, the V gene TRBV5-4, with D perhaps TRBD1 (6 bases). The CDR3 sequence is 14 residues long. The V and J ends lost 3 bases and 3 bases respectively, with 9 bases between them. CDR1 SGHNT and CDR2 YYREEE come from the germline V gene (reference sequence). In DNA form, the CDR3 reads TGTGCCAGCAGCTGGGGGCCCGACACCGGGGAGCTGTTTTTT. The encoded protein is CASSWGPDTGELFF.

The chain has TRBV9 and TRBJ2-7; tentative D call: TRBD1 (7 bases). CDR3 length equals 15 residues. V was cut by 0 bases and J by 1 base, with 11 bases left in between. In germline, CDR1 is SGDLS, CDR2 YYNGEE. CDR3 protein: CASSVGGDSSYEQYF. CDR3 sequence (DNA): TGTGCCAGCAGCGTAGGGGGGGACAGTTCCTACGAGCAGTACTTC.

This chain links TRBV6-1 with TRBJ2-5, with 8 positions matching TRBD1. The CDR3 spans 14 residues. After removal of 8 bases from V and 4 bases from J, the junction contained 9 bases not matched to a gene. CDR1 and CDR2 from the germline V gene are MNHNS and SASEGT. The CDR3 here is CASGDRLPPETQYF. The CDR3 nucleotides read TGTGCCAGCGGGGACAGGCTACCCCCAGAGACCCAGTACTTC.

The rearrangement links TRBV29-1 to TRBJ2-5, with a weak D call TRBD2 (6 bases). The CDR3 extends over 15 amino acids. Germline-derived CDR1 and CDR2 are SQVTM and ANQGSEA. Trimming removed 7 bases at V and 2 bases at J, with 20 bases between. The CDR3 region has the DNA TGCAGCGCCCAGACTAGTGCCGGACCACAAGAGACCCAGTACTTC. Translating it yields CSAQTSAGPQETQYF. The full variable domain, rest sourced from reference TRBV29-1 and TRBJ2-5, is SAVISQKPSRDICQRGTSLTIQCQVDSQVTMMFWYRQQPGQSLTLIATANQGSEATYESGFVIDKFPISRPNLTFSTLTVSNMSPEDSSIYLCSAQTSAGPQETQYFGPGTRLLVL.

The V gene is TRBV15, the J gene TRBJ1-1; unclear D gene. The CDR3 contains 14 residues. Germline values: CDR1 LNHNV, CDR2 YYDKDF (reference sequence). V lost 3 bases, J lost 5 bases, and 13 bases lay in between. This CDR3 is CATSSPSTNTEAFF. The CDR3 bases are TGTGCCACCAGCAGTCCATCTACAAATACTGAAGCTTTCTTT. Supplemented by reference TRBV15 and TRBJ1-1, the full variable domain reads DAMVIQNPRYQVTQFGKPVTLSCSQTLNHNVMYWYQQKSSQAPKLLFHYYDKDFNNEADTPDNFQSRRPNTSFCFLDIRSPGLGDTAMYLCATSSPSTNTEAFFGQGTRLTVV.

The chain has TRBV2 and TRBJ1-2, with 8 nucleotides matching TRBD1. The CDR3 length is 15 residues. Unmatched junction bases numbered 12, after V lost 7 bases and J lost 5 bases. Germline CDR1 is SNHLY and CDR2 is FYNNEI. The CDR3 bases are TGTGCCAGCACCTTGGACACCCGGACAGGGTATGGCTACACCTTC. Translation: CASTLDTRTGYGYTF.

The chain combines TRBV11-2 with TRBJ1-2; 9 nucleotides match TRBD1. The CDR3 spans 18 residues. Germline loops: CDR1 SGHAT, CDR2 FQNNGV. The J segment lost 2 bases and the V segment lost 6 bases, leaving 16 bases of the junction unmatched. The CDR3 reads CASSLTDRGLGRNYGYTF. The CDR3 DNA is TGTGCCAGCAGTTTGACCGACAGGGGGTTAGGTAGAAACTATGGCTACACCTTC.

This chain links TRBV12-2 with TRBJ2-6. TRBV12-2 is a pseudogene segment. This CDR3 comprises 18 residues. CDR3 region: CASRGGISTQSRANVLTF. Written as DNA, the CDR3 is TGTGCAAGTCGCGGTGGAATCTCCACACAAAGTCGGGCCAACGTCCTGACTTTC.

The V gene is TRBV21-1, the J gene TRBJ2-3; whether TRBD1, the table's D call, matches the DNA was not checked. TRBV21-1 is deemed a pseudogene. The CDR3 extends over 14 amino acids. CDR3 amino acids: CASRGDRGPDTQYF. The CDR3 DNA reads TGTGCCAGCAGGGGGGACAGGGGTCCAGATACGCAGTATTTT.

This chain joins TRBV19 and TRBJ1-4, with D unresolved. Trimming pared 3 bases from V and 0 bases from J, leaving 8 bases between. Germline CDR1 reads LNHDA; CDR2 reads SQIVND (reference sequence). There are 15 residues in the CDR3. For the CDR3, the DNA is TGTGCCAGTAGTATGAGCCAAACAACTAATGAAAAACTGTTTTTT. This encodes CASSMSQTTNEKLFF.

A single count supports this clone. The chain has TRBV28 and TRBJ2-1; D is perhaps TRBD1 or TRBD2 (5 bases each). CDR1 MDHEN and CDR2 SYDVKM come from the germline V gene. The CDR3 consists of 18 residues. Trimming took off 5 bases at V and 10 bases at J, with 30 bases between the two ends. CDR3 protein: CASSGPPLGVGNLGEQFF. The CDR3 coding sequence is TGTGCCAGCAGTGGCCCTCCGTTGGGGGTAGGCAATTTGGGGGAGCAGTTCTTC. The whole variable domain, remainder taken from reference TRBV28 and TRBJ2-1, is DVKVTQSSRYLVKRTGEKVFLECVQDMDHENMFWYRQDPGLGLRLIYFSYDVKMKEKGDIPEGYSVSREKKERFSLILESASTNQTSMYLCASSGPPLGVGNLGEQFFGPGTRLTVL.

The genes are TRBV14 and TRBJ2-7; D might be TRBD1 or TRBD2, each matching 5 bases. V was shortened by 5 bases and J by 1 base, with 15 bases between the two germline ends. Germline-derived CDR1 and CDR2 are SGHDN and FVKESK. The CDR3 loop spans 15 amino acids. The CDR3 sequence: CASSIRDGSSYEQYF. CDR3 sequence (DNA): TGTGCCAGCAGCATCCGGGACGGGTCGTCCTACGAGCAGTACTTC.

The V call is TRBV6-4, the J call TRBJ2-7, with 16 bases matching TRBD2. The junction had 12 bases not matched to a gene; V was cut back by 3 bases and J by 1 base. CDR3 length equals 20 residues. Germline V lookup: CDR1 MRHNA, CDR2 SNTAGT. The DNA for the CDR3 is TGTGCCAGCAGTGATAACGCCAGGATGGGACTAGCGGGAGGGTCCTACGAGCAGTACTTC. Protein: CASSDNARMGLAGGSYEQYF.